These 26 T cell receptor beta chains share one sample of origin, sequenced in a study of cytomegalovirus exposure and HLA in healthy donors. Primers for the PCR totalled 60 Vbeta and 13 Jbeta. Measured with immunoSEQ multiplex PCR; TCRdb has only the in-frame clones, and not every one. The table lists about 110,000 clones, approximately 80% of them singletons. What was sequenced was PBMCs. The receptors come from a man aged 25-45 years in good health and CMV-seropositive.

This chain links TRBV7-3 with TRBJ2-2; tentatively, D is TRBD1 (6 bases). Germline CDR1 and CDR2: SGHTA and FQGTGA. Trimming removed 1 base from V and 4 bases from J, with 10 bases in between. CDR3 size: 15 residues. The CDR3 sequence is CASSLRGPGTGELFF. The CDR3, as DNA: TGTGCCAGCAGCTTAAGGGGGCCCGGCACCGGGGAGCTGTTTTTT.

This clone occurred a few times. The V call is TRBV7-7, the J call TRBJ2-2, with 12 bases identical to TRBD1. CDR3 length: 18 amino acids. V was pared by 5 bases and J by 6 bases, with 13 bases of the junction left unmatched. The V gene's germline CDR1 is SSHAT and CDR2 FNYEAQ (reference sequence). CDR3 sequence (DNA): TGTGCCAGCAGCGCGGGGGACAGGGGGCGCGGGATGGCCGGGGAGCTGTTTTTT. Its translation is CASSAGDRGRGMAGELFF.

This clone came up a few times. V and J are TRBV2 and TRBJ1-1; TRBD1 aligns across 12 bases. The CDR3 runs 15 residues. The V gene's germline CDR1 is SNHLY and CDR2 FYNNEI. V shed 4 bases, J shed 4 bases, and the junction held 4 bases outside the gene matches. Written as DNA, the CDR3 is TGTGCCAGCAGTGGCCGGGGACAGGGGGCCACTGAAGCTTTCTTT. This codes for CASSGRGQGATEAFF.

CDR3 DNA: TGTGCCAGCAGCTTATCATGGACAGGGGTCTATGGCTACACCTTC. This codes for CASSLSWTGVYGYTF. The chain links TRBV7-2 to TRBJ1-2; 9 bases are shared with TRBD1. From germline, CDR1 is SGHTA and CDR2 FQGNSA. The ends lost 2 bases at V and 4 bases at J; junction bases unmatched: 5. The CDR3 extends over 15 amino acids.

This chain connects TRBV7-9 to TRBJ2-5, with D unclear. Germline CDR1 SEHNR, CDR2 FQNEAQ (reference sequence). The CDR3 has 13 amino acids. Between the trimmed V and J ends, which lost 1 base and 5 bases, there was a span of 8 bases. The DNA for the CDR3 is TGTGCCAGCAGCTTAGTTTCGGTCGAGACCCAGTACTTC. Amino acid sequence: CASSLVSVETQYF. The whole variable domain, remainder taken from reference TRBV7-9 and TRBJ2-5, is DTGVSQNPRHKITKRGQNVTFRCDPISEHNRLYWYRQTLGQGPEFLTYFQNEAQLEKSRLLSDRFSAERPKGSFSTLEIQRTEQGDSAMYLCASSLVSVETQYFGPGTRLLVL.

CDR3 DNA sequence: TGTGCCAGCAGCCAAGATCTTTGGGGAGCCTACAATGAGCAGTTCTTC. Translated, it gives CASSQDLWGAYNEQFF. The chain links TRBV4-2 to TRBJ2-1; D perhaps matches TRBD2 (5 bases). Germline lookup yields CDR1 LGHNA and CDR2 YNFKEQ. Trimming removed 0 bases from V and 2 bases from J, with 11 bases in between. This CDR3 has 16 residues.

This clone was seen more than once but under ten times. This chain uses TRBV30 with TRBJ2-7; D call uncertain. With 1 base removed from V and 2 bases from J, the gap between germline ends came to 9 bases. The CDR3 contains 13 residues. In germline, CDR1 is GTSNPN, CDR2 SVGIG (reference sequence). CDR3 protein: CAWSALEAYEQYF. The DNA for the CDR3 is TGTGCCTGGAGTGCCCTCGAGGCCTACGAGCAGTACTTC.

The chain has TRBV6-1 and TRBJ2-7; 12 bases match TRBD2. The V and J ends lost 5 bases and 3 bases, in that order; junction bases with no gene match: 2. Germline V gives CDR1 MNHNS, CDR2 SASEGT. The CDR3 is made up of 14 amino acids. The chain's CDR3 is CASSWTSGDYEQYF. The CDR3 DNA sequence: TGTGCCAGCAGTTGGACTAGCGGGGACTACGAGCAGTACTTC.

The chain couples TRBV28 to TRBJ1-1, with D unresolved. The length of the CDR3 is 15 residues. V lost 5 bases and J lost 10, with 23 bases in between. Germline V CDR1 and CDR2: MDHEN, SYDVKM. The CDR3 protein is CASSPEYLSKLAAFF. The CDR3 DNA sequence: TGTGCCAGCAGTCCGGAATACCTCTCTAAATTAGCAGCTTTCTTT. The full variable domain, completed using reference TRBV28 and TRBJ1-1, is DVKVTQSSRYLVKRTGEKVFLECVQDMDHENMFWYRQDPGLGLRLIYFSYDVKMKEKGDIPEGYSVSREKKERFSLILESASTNQTSMYLCASSPEYLSKLAAFFGQGTRLTVV.

This rearrangement joins TRBV5-1 to TRBJ1-3, with D unresolved. V lost 0 bases, J lost 1 base, and 5 bases lay in between. CDR3 length: 14 amino acids. Germline V gene sequence: CDR1 SGHRS, CDR2 YFSETQ. CDR3 sequence reads: CASSLAGSGNTIYF. The CDR3 DNA reads as TGCGCCAGCAGCTTGGCGGGTTCTGGAAACACCATATATTTT.

V is TRBV11-1 and J is TRBJ1-6, with 12 bases that match TRBD1. Per the germline V gene, CDR1 is SGHAT and CDR2 is FQDESV (reference sequence). V trimming: 6 bases; J trimming: 6 bases; junction bases outside the gene matches: 3. The CDR3 extends over 15 amino acids. For the CDR3, the DNA is TGTGCCAGCAGACTGGGACAGGGGGCTAATTCACCCCTCCACTTT. This codes for CASRLGQGANSPLHF.

The chain carries TRBV25-1 and TRBJ2-5; TRBD2 matches 7 bases. The germline V gene has CDR1 MGHDK and CDR2 SYGVNS. V shed 6 bases, J shed 1 base, and the junction held 5 bases outside the gene matches. The CDR3 spans 14 residues. CDR3 sequence reads: CASSKREPQETQYF. CDR3 coding DNA: TGTGCCAGCAGCAAGCGGGAACCCCAAGAGACCCAGTACTTC.

This clone was seen only once. The gene calls are TRBV29-1 and TRBJ1-5, with 9 bases lining up with TRBD1. CDR3 length: 12 amino acids. Germline CDR1 SQVTM, CDR2 ANQGSEA. Losses at the gene ends were 4 bases for V and 5 bases for J; bases not matched to a gene: 0. The CDR3 DNA reads as TGCAGCGTTGGGACAGGGGATCAGCCCCAGCATTTT. Residues: CSVGTGDQPQHF.

In its sample, this clone was seen a few times. The chain joins TRBV7-3 to TRBJ1-6; D call uncertain. The CDR3 covers 15 residues. CDR1 is SGHTA, CDR2 FQGTGA, per germline. The ends were cut back, 5 bases at V and 4 bases at J, with 12 bases in the middle. CDR3 DNA: TGTGCCAGCAGCCCTACACCGGGTTATAATTCACCCCTCCACTTT. Its protein product is CASSPTPGYNSPLHF.

The chain links TRBV19 to TRBJ1-6, with D maybe TRBD1 (5 bases). Deletions cut 6 bases from V and 10 bases from J, with 16 bases between. This CDR3 contains 14 residues. From germline, CDR1 is LNHDA and CDR2 SQIVND (reference sequence). CDR3 nucleotides: TGTGCCAGTAGGCAAGGGGTTGAAGGCTCACCCCTCCACTTT. Protein product: CASRQGVEGSPLHF.

The chain has TRBV7-9 and TRBJ2-7; D remains unclear. This CDR3 spans 13 amino acids. Trimming cost V 0 bases and J 6 bases, with 9 bases left between them. Germline assignment: CDR1 SEHNR and CDR2 FQNEAQ (reference sequence). CDR3 loop: CASSLAVDSEQYF. CDR3 coding DNA: TGTGCCAGCAGCTTAGCGGTTGATAGCGAGCAGTACTTC.

This clone was detected once. This chain links TRBV7-7 with TRBJ2-5; 11 bases are shared with TRBD2. The germline V gene encodes CDR1 SSHAT and CDR2 FNYEAQ (reference sequence). V was pared by 5 bases and J by 5 bases, with 10 bases of the junction left unmatched. CDR3 length: 16 residues. The CDR3: CASSPVSGRAGETQYF. The CDR3 nucleotides read TGTGCCAGCAGCCCCGTTAGCGGGAGGGCCGGGGAGACCCAGTACTTC.

The chain has TRBV6-1 and TRBJ2-6; D is ambiguous. Trimming stripped 7 bases from V and 0 bases from J, with 10 bases between. Germline V gene sequence: CDR1 MNHNS, CDR2 SASEGT. The CDR3 covers 15 residues. The CDR3 sequence is CASKYSSSGANVLTF. DNA for the CDR3: TGTGCCAGCAAGTACAGCTCCTCTGGGGCCAACGTCCTGACTTTC.

CDR3 residues: CAWSVERRGGLNEQFF. CDR3 bases: TGTGCCTGGAGTGTCGAGCGGAGGGGGGGCCTGAATGAGCAGTTCTTC. This chain uses TRBV30 with TRBJ2-1, with D perhaps matching TRBD2 (7 bases). Germline V gene sequence: CDR1 GTSNPN, CDR2 SVGIG (reference sequence). Trimming left V 0 bases short and J 7 bases short, with 19 bases between. This CDR3 is 16 amino acids long.

The rearrangement uses TRBV2 and TRBJ2-3; D is uncertain. Germline-derived CDR1 and CDR2 are SNHLY and FYNNEI. V was trimmed by 11 bases and J by 5 bases, leaving 17 bases between them. This CDR3 comprises 13 residues. The CDR3 nucleotides read TGTGCCGTAGAAAAGCCCCCCCAAGATACGCAGTATTTT. As protein: CAVEKPPQDTQYF.

The V gene is TRBV28, the J gene TRBJ1-4; D is possibly TRBD1 (5 bases). From germline, CDR1 is MDHEN and CDR2 SYDVKM. Trimming pared 3 bases from V and 7 bases from J, leaving 15 bases between. This CDR3 has 15 residues. In DNA, the CDR3 is TGTGCCAGCAGTTTTGAGTGGCAGGGCGGTGAAAAACTGTTTTTT. Translation: CASSFEWQGGEKLFF.

The rearrangement joins TRBV7-8 to TRBJ2-7; D may be TRBD2 (5 bases). Deletions cut 3 bases from V and 3 bases from J, with 9 bases between. Looked up from germline, CDR1 is SGHVS and CDR2 is FQNEAQ. This CDR3 has 13 residues. For the CDR3, the DNA is TGTGCCAGCAGCTTCGGACTTCACTACGAGCAGTACGTC. This sequence encodes CASSFGLHYEQYV.

The chain employs TRBV2 and TRBJ2-2, with D hard to call. CDR1 and CDR2 from the germline V gene are SNHLY and FYNNEI. The germline V and J ends were trimmed by 2 bases and 6 bases, with 10 bases remaining between them. The CDR3 loop spans 14 amino acids. DNA for the CDR3: TGTGCCAGCAGTGAATTGGCGGTGGCCGGGGAGCTGTTTTTT. Its translation is CASSELAVAGELFF.

J is TRBJ1-2 and V is TRBV5-1; 10 nucleotides match TRBD1. The CDR3 totals 15 residues. V was clipped by 0 bases and J by 2 bases; unmatched bases: 1. Germline V gene lookup returns CDR1 SGHRS and CDR2 YFSETQ. The CDR3 protein is CASSLAGQGNYGYTF. CDR3 DNA sequence: TGCGCCAGCAGCTTGGCGGGACAGGGGAACTATGGCTACACCTTC. The whole variable domain, remainder taken from reference TRBV5-1 and TRBJ1-2, is KAGVTQTPRYLIKTRGQQVTLSCSPISGHRSVSWYQQTPGQGLQFLFEYFSETQRNKGNFPGRFSGRQFSNSRSEMNVSTLELGDSALYLCASSLAGQGNYGYTFGSGTRLTVV.

V gene TRBV7-9 combines with J gene TRBJ2-7, with TRBD1 matching 8 bases. The CDR3 has 16 amino acids. The germline V gene encodes CDR1 SEHNR and CDR2 FQNEAQ (reference sequence). V shed 4 bases, J shed 7 bases, and the junction held 15 bases outside the gene matches. CDR3 sequence reads: CASSSSRTGKAEEQYF. As DNA, the CDR3 is TGTGCCAGCAGCTCATCTAGGACAGGGAAGGCGGAGGAGCAGTACTTC.

The rearrangement links TRBV28 to TRBJ2-5, with D possibly TRBD1 on 6 matching bases. The CDR3 has 18 residues. Germline-derived CDR1 and CDR2 are MDHEN and SYDVKM. Between the trimmed V and J ends, which lost 3 bases and 0 bases, there was a span of 20 bases. CDR3 in DNA: TGTGCCAGCAGTTTCCTAATGGACAGCCAGATGTACCAAGAGACCCAGTACTTC. Translating gives CASSFLMDSQMYQETQYF.